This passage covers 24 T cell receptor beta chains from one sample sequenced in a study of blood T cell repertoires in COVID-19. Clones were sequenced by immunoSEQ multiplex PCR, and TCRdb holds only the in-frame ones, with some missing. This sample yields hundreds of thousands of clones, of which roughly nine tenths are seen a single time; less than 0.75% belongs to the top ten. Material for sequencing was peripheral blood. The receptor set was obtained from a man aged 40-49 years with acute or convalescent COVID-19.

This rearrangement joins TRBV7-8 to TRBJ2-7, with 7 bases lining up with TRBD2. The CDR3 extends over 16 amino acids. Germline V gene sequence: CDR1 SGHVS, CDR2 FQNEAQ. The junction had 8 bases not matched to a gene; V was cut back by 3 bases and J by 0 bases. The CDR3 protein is CASSLDGRGTSYEQYF. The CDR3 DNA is TGTGCCAGCAGCTTGGACGGGCGGGGGACCTCCTACGAGCAGTACTTC.

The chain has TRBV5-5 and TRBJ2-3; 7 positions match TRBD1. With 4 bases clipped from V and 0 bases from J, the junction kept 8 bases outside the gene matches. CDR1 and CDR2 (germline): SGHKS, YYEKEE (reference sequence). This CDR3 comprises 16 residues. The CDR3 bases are TGTGCCAGCAGCCCCCGGACAGGTTTCAGCACAGATACGCAGTATTTT. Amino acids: CASSPRTGFSTDTQYF.

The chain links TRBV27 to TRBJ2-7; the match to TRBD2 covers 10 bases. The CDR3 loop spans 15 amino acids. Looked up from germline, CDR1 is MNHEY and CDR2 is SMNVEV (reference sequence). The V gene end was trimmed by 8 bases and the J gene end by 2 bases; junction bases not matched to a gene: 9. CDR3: CASGLAGDPAYEQYF. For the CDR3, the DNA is TGTGCCAGCGGCCTAGCGGGGGACCCCGCCTACGAGCAGTACTTC.

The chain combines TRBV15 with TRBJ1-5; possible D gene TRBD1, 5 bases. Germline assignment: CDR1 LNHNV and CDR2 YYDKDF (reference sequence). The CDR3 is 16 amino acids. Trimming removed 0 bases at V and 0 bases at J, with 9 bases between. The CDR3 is CATSRDPDSSNQPQHF. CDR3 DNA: TGTGCCACCAGCAGAGACCCTGACAGTAGCAATCAGCCCCAGCATTTT.

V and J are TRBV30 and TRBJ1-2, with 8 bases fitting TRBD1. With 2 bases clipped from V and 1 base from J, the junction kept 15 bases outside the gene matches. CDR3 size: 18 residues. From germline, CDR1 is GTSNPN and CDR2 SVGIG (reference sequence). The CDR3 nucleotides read TGTGCCTGGAGTACCCGTCAAGCCGGACAGGGCGTTAACTATGGCTACACCTTC. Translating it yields CAWSTRQAGQGVNYGYTF. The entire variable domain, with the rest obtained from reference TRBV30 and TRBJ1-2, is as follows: SQTIHQWPATLVQPVGSPLSLECTVEGTSNPNLYWYRQAAGRGLQLLFYSVGIGQISSEVPQNLSASRPQDRQFILSSKKLLLSDSGFYLCAWSTRQAGQGVNYGYTFGSGTRLTVV.

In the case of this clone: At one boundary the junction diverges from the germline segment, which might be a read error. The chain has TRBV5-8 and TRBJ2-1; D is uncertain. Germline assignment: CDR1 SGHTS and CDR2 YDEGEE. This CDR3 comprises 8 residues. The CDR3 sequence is CASSPLIF. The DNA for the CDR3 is TGTGCCAGCAGCCCTCTAATCTTC.

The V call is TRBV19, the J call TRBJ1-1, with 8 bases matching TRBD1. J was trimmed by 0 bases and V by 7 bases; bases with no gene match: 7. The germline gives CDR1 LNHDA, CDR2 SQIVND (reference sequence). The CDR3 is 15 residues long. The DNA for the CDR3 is TGTGCCAGTACCTGGACAGGGCCCATGAACACTGAAGCTTTCTTT. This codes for CASTWTGPMNTEAFF.

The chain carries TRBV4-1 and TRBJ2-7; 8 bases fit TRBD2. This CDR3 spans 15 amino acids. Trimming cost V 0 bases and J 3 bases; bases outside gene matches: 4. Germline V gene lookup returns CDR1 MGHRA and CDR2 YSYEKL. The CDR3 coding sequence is TGCGCCAGCAGCCAAGAACAGCGGGAGAACTACGAGCAGTACTTC. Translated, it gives CASSQEQRENYEQYF.

DNA for the CDR3: TGCGCCAGCAGCCAAGATAAGGGCAGGTGGGGCTCACCCCTCCACTTT. This encodes CASSQDKGRWGSPLHF. The chain couples TRBV4-3 to TRBJ1-6, with D tentatively TRBD1 (5 bases). V was pared by 0 bases and J by 10 bases, with 16 bases between. Germline values: CDR1 LGHNA, CDR2 YSLEER. This CDR3 is built from 16 residues.

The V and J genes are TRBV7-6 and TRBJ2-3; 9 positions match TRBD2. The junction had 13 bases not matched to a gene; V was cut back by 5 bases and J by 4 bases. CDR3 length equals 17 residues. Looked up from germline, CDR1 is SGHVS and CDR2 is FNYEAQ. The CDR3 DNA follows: TGTGCCAGCAGCCTCAACGGAGGAGGCGGGGGGGCAGATACGCAGTATTTT. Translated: CASSLNGGGGGADTQYF.

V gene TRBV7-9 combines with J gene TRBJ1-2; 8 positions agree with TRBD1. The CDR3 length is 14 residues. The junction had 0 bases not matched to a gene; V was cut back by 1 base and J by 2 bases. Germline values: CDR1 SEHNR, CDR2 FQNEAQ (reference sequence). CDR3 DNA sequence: TGTGCCAGCAGCTTAGACAGGGGGAACTATGGCTACACCTTC. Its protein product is CASSLDRGNYGYTF.

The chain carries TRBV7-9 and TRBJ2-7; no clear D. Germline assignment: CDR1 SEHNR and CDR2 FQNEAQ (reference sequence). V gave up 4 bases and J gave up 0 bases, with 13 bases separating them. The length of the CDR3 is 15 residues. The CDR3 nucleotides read TGTGCCAGCAGCTCGATGAACGGGTACTCCTACGAGCAGTACTTC. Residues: CASSSMNGYSYEQYF.

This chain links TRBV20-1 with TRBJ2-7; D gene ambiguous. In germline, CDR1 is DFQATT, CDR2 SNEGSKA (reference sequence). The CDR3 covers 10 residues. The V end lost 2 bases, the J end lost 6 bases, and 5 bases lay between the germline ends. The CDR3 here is CSARRFEQYF. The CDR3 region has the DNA TGCAGTGCTAGACGGTTCGAGCAGTACTTC.

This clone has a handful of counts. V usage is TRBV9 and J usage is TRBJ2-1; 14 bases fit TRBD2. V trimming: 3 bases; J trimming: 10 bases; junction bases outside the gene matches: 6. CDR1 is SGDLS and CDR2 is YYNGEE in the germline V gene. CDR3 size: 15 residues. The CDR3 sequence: CASSAKGLAGVEQFF. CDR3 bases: TGTGCCAGCAGCGCGAAGGGACTAGCGGGAGTCGAGCAGTTCTTC. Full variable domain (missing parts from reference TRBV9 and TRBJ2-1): DSGVTQTPKHLITATGQRVTLRCSPRSGDLSVYWYQQSLDQGLQFLIQYYNGEERAKGNILERFSAQQFPDLHSELNLSSLELGDSALYFCASSAKGLAGVEQFFGPGTRLTVL.

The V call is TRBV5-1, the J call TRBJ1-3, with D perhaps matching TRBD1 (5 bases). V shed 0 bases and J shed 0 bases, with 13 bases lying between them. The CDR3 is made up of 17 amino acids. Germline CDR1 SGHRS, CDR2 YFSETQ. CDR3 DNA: TGCGCCAGCAGCTTGGAAACAGGAAGTAGCTCTGGAAACACCATATATTTT. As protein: CASSLETGSSSGNTIYF.

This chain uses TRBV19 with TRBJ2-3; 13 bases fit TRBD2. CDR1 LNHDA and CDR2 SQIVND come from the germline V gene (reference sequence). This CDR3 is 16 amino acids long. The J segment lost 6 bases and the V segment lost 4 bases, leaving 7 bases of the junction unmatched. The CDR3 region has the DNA TGTGCCAGTAGTAGGGAGGGACTAGCGGGATCGGATACGCAGTATTTT. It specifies CASSREGLAGSDTQYF.

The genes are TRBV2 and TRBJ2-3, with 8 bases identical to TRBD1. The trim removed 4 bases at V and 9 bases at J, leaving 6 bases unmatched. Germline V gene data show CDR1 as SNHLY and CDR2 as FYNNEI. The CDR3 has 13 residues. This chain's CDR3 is CASSVAGGGTQYF. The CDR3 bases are TGTGCCAGCAGTGTGGCAGGGGGCGGGACGCAGTATTTT.

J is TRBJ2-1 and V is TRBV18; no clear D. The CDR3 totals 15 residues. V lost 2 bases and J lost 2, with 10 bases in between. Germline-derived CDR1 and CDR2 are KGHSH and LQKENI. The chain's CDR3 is CASSPEGRTYNEQFF. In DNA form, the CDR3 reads TGTGCCAGCTCACCAGAAGGCAGGACCTACAATGAGCAGTTCTTC.

The CDR3 protein is CSVASGPRMNTEAFF. DNA for the CDR3: TGCAGCGTTGCGTCGGGTCCCCGAATGAACACTGAAGCTTTCTTT. V usage is TRBV29-1 and J usage is TRBJ1-1; D not certain. This CDR3 has 15 residues. Germline assignment: CDR1 SQVTM and CDR2 ANQGSEA. V lost 4 bases and J 0 bases, leaving 15 bases between the germline ends.

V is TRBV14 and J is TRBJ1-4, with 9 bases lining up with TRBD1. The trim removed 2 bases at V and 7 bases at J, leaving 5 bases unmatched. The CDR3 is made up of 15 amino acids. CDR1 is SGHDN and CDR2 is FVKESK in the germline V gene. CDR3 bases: TGTGCCAGCAGCCAAACCGGGACAGGGAGTGAAAAACTGTTTTTT. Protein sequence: CASSQTGTGSEKLFF.

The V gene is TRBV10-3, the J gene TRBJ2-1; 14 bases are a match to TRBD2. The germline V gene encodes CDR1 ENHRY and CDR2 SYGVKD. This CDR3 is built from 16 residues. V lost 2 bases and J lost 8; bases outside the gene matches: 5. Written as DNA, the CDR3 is TGTGCCATCAGTGAGGGGACTAGCGGGAGTTTCGATGAGCAGTTCTTC. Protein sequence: CAISEGTSGSFDEQFF.

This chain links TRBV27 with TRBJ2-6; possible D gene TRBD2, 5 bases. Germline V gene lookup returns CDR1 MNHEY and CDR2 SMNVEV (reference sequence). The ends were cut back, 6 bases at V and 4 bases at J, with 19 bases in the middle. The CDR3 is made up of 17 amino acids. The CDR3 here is CASRPRGGYSGANVLTF. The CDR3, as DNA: TGTGCCAGCAGACCCCGGGGTGGTTACTCAGGGGCCAACGTCCTGACTTTC.

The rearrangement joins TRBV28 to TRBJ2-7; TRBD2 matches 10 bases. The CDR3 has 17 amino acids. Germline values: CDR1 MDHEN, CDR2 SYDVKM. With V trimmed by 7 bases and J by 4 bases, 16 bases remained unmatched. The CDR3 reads CASTLGGGGLAEYEQYF. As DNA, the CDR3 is TGTGCCAGCACCCTAGGGGGGGGTGGACTAGCGGAATACGAGCAGTACTTC. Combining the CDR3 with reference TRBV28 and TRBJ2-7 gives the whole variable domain DVKVTQSSRYLVKRTGEKVFLECVQDMDHENMFWYRQDPGLGLRLIYFSYDVKMKEKGDIPEGYSVSREKKERFSLILESASTNQTSMYLCASTLGGGGLAEYEQYFGPGTRLTVT.

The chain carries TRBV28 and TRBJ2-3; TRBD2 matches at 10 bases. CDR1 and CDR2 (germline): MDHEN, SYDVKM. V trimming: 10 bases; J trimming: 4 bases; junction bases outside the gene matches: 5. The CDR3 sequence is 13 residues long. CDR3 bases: TGTGCCATGAAGCGGGAGGGGGCAGATACGCAGTATTTT. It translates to CAMKREGADTQYF.